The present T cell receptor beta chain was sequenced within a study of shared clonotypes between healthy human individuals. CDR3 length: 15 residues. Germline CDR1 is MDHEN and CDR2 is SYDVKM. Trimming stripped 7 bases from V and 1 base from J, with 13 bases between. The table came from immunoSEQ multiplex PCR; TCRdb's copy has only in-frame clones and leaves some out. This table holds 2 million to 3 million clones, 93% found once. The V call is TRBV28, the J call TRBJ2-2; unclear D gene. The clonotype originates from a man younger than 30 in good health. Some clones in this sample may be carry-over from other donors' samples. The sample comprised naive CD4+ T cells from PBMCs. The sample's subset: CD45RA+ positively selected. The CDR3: CASNRPSKNTGELFF. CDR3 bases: TGTGCCAGCAATCGACCATCTAAGAACACCGGGGAGCTGTTTTTT.